The sequence of this T cell receptor (beta chain) was determined in a study of CD8 T cells in Susac syndrome. Looked up from germline, CDR1 is GTSNPN and CDR2 is SVGIG (reference sequence). Trimming stripped 2 bases from V and 2 bases from J, with 10 bases between. The CDR3 runs 14 residues. The controls, all healthy donors, were matched for age and sex. RNA totalling about 0.45 to 1 ug underwent reverse transcription with random hexamers. The authors amplified TCR beta CDR3 across 54 Vbeta and 13 Jbeta using immunoSEQ multiplex PCR. Using its own MiXCR run on the immunoSEQ multiplex PCR reads, TCRdb lists one record per CDR3 protein. In the table there are some 110,000 distinct CDR3 sequences, around 94% of which are singletons.

The TCR comes from a human donor in good health. The rearrangement joins TRBV30 to TRBJ1-5, with D unresolved. Source material: CD4+ T cells from PBMCs. CDR3 nucleotide sequence: TGTGCCTGGAGTAGGCTTACGGGCAATCAGCCCCAGCATTTT. Translating gives CAWSRLTGNQPQHF.